A single sample is the source of the 32 T cell receptor beta chains below, sequenced in a study of neoadjuvant anti-PD-1 for oral cavity cancer. This table comes from immunoSEQ multiplex PCR, and its TCRdb copy is limited to in-frame clones, with some not included. The top ten hold approximately 2.4% of the sample, which has about 16,000 clones, around 60% seen once. Here the sequenced sample was PBMCs, taken before nivolumab (anti-PD-1) treatment. The receptors were sampled from a person aged 35-79 years with oral cavity squamous cell carcinoma.

The rearrangement joins TRBV28 to TRBJ1-3; TRBD1 might be the D (6 bases). The germline CDR1 and CDR2 sequences are MDHEN and SYDVKM. This CDR3 has 16 residues. Trimming took off 7 bases at V and 0 bases at J, with 16 bases between the two ends. Here the CDR3 reads CASILGALSSGNTIYF. The CDR3 bases are TGTGCCAGCATATTGGGGGCGTTGAGCTCTGGAAACACCATATATTTT.

The chain joins TRBV5-1 to TRBJ2-5; D may be TRBD1 or TRBD2 (6 bases each). The V and J ends lost 3 bases and 2 bases respectively, with 17 bases between them. CDR1 and CDR2 (germline): SGHRS, YFSETQ. CDR3 length: 16 amino acids. The CDR3 is CASSSPTRGEQETQYF. The CDR3 DNA follows: TGCGCCAGCAGCTCGCCGACTAGGGGGGAACAAGAGACCCAGTACTTC.

The chain has TRBV28 and TRBJ1-5; tentatively, D is TRBD1 (5 bases). The CDR3 extends over 13 amino acids. Germline V gives CDR1 MDHEN, CDR2 SYDVKM. Trimming removed 8 bases from V and 2 bases from J, with 10 bases in between. CDR3 loop: CASREQGNQPQHF. In DNA, the CDR3 is TGTGCCAGCCGCGAACAGGGCAATCAGCCCCAGCATTTT.

The chain uses TRBV10-1 and TRBJ2-5; D tentatively reads TRBD1 or TRBD2 (5 bases each). The V and J ends lost 0 bases and 1 base respectively, with 9 bases between them. Germline V gene lookup returns CDR1 WNHNN and CDR2 SYGVQD (reference sequence). The CDR3 loop spans 15 amino acids. The CDR3, as DNA: TGCGCCAGCAGTGAGTCGGGACGGTCCCAAGAGACCCAGTACTTC. Its protein product is CASSESGRSQETQYF.

In its sample, this clone was seen a few times. This CDR3 is also generated by other DNA sequences in the sample. The chain carries TRBV27 and TRBJ2-1; possibly TRBD2 for D (6 bases). Germline CDR1 is MNHEY and CDR2 is SMNVEV (reference sequence). The V end was cut by 2 bases, the J end by 7 bases, with 6 bases between. This CDR3 region has 12 residues. The CDR3 sequence: CASSLGGNEQFF. In DNA, the CDR3 is TGTGCCAGCAGTTTAGGGGGGAATGAGCAGTTCTTC.

V usage is TRBV6-5 and J usage is TRBJ2-7; D call uncertain. Between the trimmed V and J ends, which lost 2 bases and 2 bases, there was a span of 13 bases. This CDR3 has 15 residues. The germline V gene encodes CDR1 MNHEY and CDR2 SVGAGI. The CDR3 nucleotides are TGTGCCAGCAGTTACGTGTCAGCCTCGGCCTACGAGCAGTACTTC. Translation: CASSYVSASAYEQYF.

This clone was seen a handful of times. The gene calls are TRBV5-1 and TRBJ1-1, with D hard to call. V shed 0 bases and J shed 1 base, with 22 bases lying between them. The CDR3 has 19 residues. Germline loops: CDR1 SGHRS, CDR2 YFSETQ. The CDR3 sequence is CASSLAYSRSQRSNTEAFF. The CDR3 DNA sequence: TGCGCCAGCAGCTTGGCCTACTCCAGGTCGCAGCGGTCGAACACTGAAGCTTTCTTT.

This rearrangement joins TRBV29-1 to TRBJ1-2; TRBD1 might be the D (5 bases). The CDR3 consists of 13 residues. V was clipped by 6 bases and J by 0 bases, with 11 bases between them. Per the germline V gene, CDR1 is SQVTM and CDR2 is ANQGSEA. The CDR3 DNA is TGCAGCGTAACAGGTGGAACTAACTATGGCTACACCTTC. This gives the protein CSVTGGTNYGYTF.

Only a few counts were recorded for this clone. This chain uses TRBV11-2 with TRBJ1-5; D unclear. Germline V lookup: CDR1 SGHAT, CDR2 FQNNGV. This CDR3 is built from 13 residues. V was clipped by 4 bases and J by 7 bases, with 11 bases between them. In DNA, the CDR3 is TGTGCCAGCAGCTCTGGCCTGGGGCAGCCCCAGCATTTT. It yields the protein CASSSGLGQPQHF.

This clone was recorded a few times. The chain uses TRBV19 and TRBJ1-1; no definite D call. Trimming pared 5 bases from V and 4 bases from J, leaving 14 bases between. Germline values: CDR1 LNHDA, CDR2 SQIVND (reference sequence). This CDR3 has 14 amino acids. The CDR3 bases are TGTGCCAGTAGTCCCGGGCCCCTTGGCACTGAAGCTTTCTTT. The encoded protein is CASSPGPLGTEAFF.

The chain carries TRBV5-1 and TRBJ2-2, with 10 bases fitting TRBD1. The CDR3 has 16 amino acids. With V trimmed by 1 base and J by 1 base, 1 base remained unmatched. The germline V gene has CDR1 SGHRS and CDR2 YFSETQ. CDR3 nucleotide sequence: TGCGCCAGCAGCTTGTGGACAGGGGGGAACACCGGGGAGCTGTTTTTT. Translation: CASSLWTGGNTGELFF.

The chain employs TRBV30 and TRBJ2-3; 10 nucleotides align to TRBD2. Trimming took 1 base from V and 5 from J; bases not matched to a gene: 9. The CDR3 loop spans 16 amino acids. Germline assignment: CDR1 GTSNPN and CDR2 SVGIG (reference sequence). In DNA, the CDR3 is TGTGCCTGGAGTGCGGCGAGCGGGAGGGCCGGAGATACGCAGTATTTT. Encoded protein: CAWSAASGRAGDTQYF.

This clone is labeled medium-sized (0.01 to 0.1%). V is TRBV11-2 and J is TRBJ1-2; 7 nucleotides align to TRBD1. Germline V gives CDR1 SGHAT, CDR2 FQNNGV. The V segment lost 4 bases and the J segment 4 bases; nucleotides outside the gene matches: 3. The CDR3 runs to 13 residues. The CDR3, as DNA: TGTGCCAGCAGCTCGACAGGGATCTATGGCTACACCTTC. It specifies CASSSTGIYGYTF.

The V gene is TRBV10-3, the J gene TRBJ1-2, with 7 bases identical to TRBD1. The CDR3 spans 13 residues. Germline CDR1 reads ENHRY; CDR2 reads SYGVKD. With V trimmed by 8 bases and J by 8 bases, 11 bases remained unmatched. DNA for the CDR3: TGTGCCATCTGGGAAGGGGGCGCCGACGGCTACACCTTC. Translated, it gives CAIWEGGADGYTF.

J is TRBJ2-7 and V is TRBV13; D is ambiguous. The CDR3 contains 16 residues. In germline, CDR1 is PRHDT, CDR2 FYEKMQ (reference sequence). V lost 2 bases to trimming and J lost 0 bases, with 14 bases between them. The CDR3 loop reads CASSLQSVDVSYEQYF. The CDR3 DNA reads as TGTGCCAGCAGCTTACAGAGTGTAGATGTCTCCTACGAGCAGTACTTC.

CDR3 loop: CSVDPAGGRRNEQFF. For the CDR3, the DNA is TGCAGCGTTGACCCAGCGGGAGGCCGTAGGAATGAGCAGTTCTTC. The V call is TRBV29-1, the J call TRBJ2-1; TRBD2 matches at 9 bases. CDR1 is SQVTM, CDR2 ANQGSEA, per germline. The V gene end was trimmed by 3 bases and the J gene end by 7 bases; junction bases not matched to a gene: 10. The CDR3 length is 15 residues.

The chain couples TRBV30 to TRBJ1-1; D unresolved. The CDR3 consists of 12 residues. Trimming pared 2 bases from V and 4 bases from J, leaving 8 bases between. CDR1 and CDR2 (germline): GTSNPN, SVGIG (reference sequence). CDR3 nucleotides: TGTGCCTGGAGTAGACTGGCCACTGAAGCTTTCTTT. This encodes CAWSRLATEAFF. The full variable domain, its missing parts supplied by reference TRBV30 and TRBJ1-1, is SQTIHQWPATLVQPVGSPLSLECTVEGTSNPNLYWYRQAAGRGLQLLFYSVGIGQISSEVPQNLSASRPQDRQFILSSKKLLLSDSGFYLCAWSRLATEAFFGQGTRLTVV.

This sequence joins TRBV4-1 and TRBJ2-1; 14 nucleotides agree with TRBD2. V was pared by 0 bases and J by 9 bases, with 10 bases of the junction left unmatched. The CDR3 is made up of 18 amino acids. Germline CDR1 MGHRA, CDR2 YSYEKL. CDR3 sequence: CASSQDRRLAGGPGEQFF. In DNA, the CDR3 is TGCGCCAGCAGCCAAGATCGTCGACTAGCGGGAGGGCCGGGTGAGCAGTTCTTC.

This clone appeared once. V is TRBV10-2 and J is TRBJ2-1; 14 bases are a match to TRBD2. The CDR3 extends over 15 amino acids. Germline CDR1 reads WSHSY; CDR2 reads SAAADI. The V gene end was trimmed by 2 bases and the J gene end by 6 bases; junction bases not matched to a gene: 0. CDR3: CASSEGTSGSNEQFF. The CDR3 DNA reads TGCGCCAGCAGTGAGGGGACTAGCGGGAGCAATGAGCAGTTCTTC.

V and J are TRBV7-8 and TRBJ2-7; D could derive from TRBD1 or TRBD2 (5 bases each). Germline V gene lookup returns CDR1 SGHVS and CDR2 FQNEAQ. Trimming removed 2 bases from V and 2 bases from J, with 7 bases in between. The CDR3 covers 13 residues. Here the CDR3 DNA reads TGTGCCAGCAGCTTACCGGGACCCTACGAGCAGTACTTC. Protein product: CASSLPGPYEQYF.

The chain uses TRBV7-6 and TRBJ1-5; TRBD1 matches at 9 bases. J gave up 2 bases and V 4 bases, and 6 bases lay outside the gene matches. The germline V gene encodes CDR1 SGHVS and CDR2 FNYEAQ. The CDR3 runs 16 residues. The CDR3 here is CASSSGTGPGNQPQHF. The CDR3 bases are TGTGCCAGCAGCTCCGGGACAGGGCCGGGCAATCAGCCCCAGCATTTT.

The gene calls are TRBV2 and TRBJ1-2, with D maybe TRBD1 (5 bases). CDR3 length: 15 residues. Germline V CDR1 and CDR2: SNHLY, FYNNEI. Trimming took off 7 bases at V and 8 bases at J, with 23 bases between the two ends. The CDR3 protein is CASKSWDRAGDGYTF. For the CDR3, the DNA is TGTGCCAGCAAATCTTGGGACCGAGCCGGCGACGGCTACACCTTC.

This chain uses TRBV20-1 with TRBJ1-2; D is ambiguous. Trimming took off 1 base at V and 6 bases at J, with 6 bases between the two ends. The CDR3 extends over 11 amino acids. From germline, CDR1 is DFQATT and CDR2 SNEGSKA (reference sequence). The DNA for the CDR3 is TGCAGTGCTAGAGGGGAGGATGGCTACACCTTC. Residues: CSARGEDGYTF.

This chain joins TRBV11-2 and TRBJ1-4; D unresolved. The CDR3 sequence is 15 residues long. The V end lost 4 bases, the J end lost 9 bases, and 18 bases lay between the germline ends. In germline, CDR1 is SGHAT, CDR2 FQNNGV. The DNA of the CDR3 is TGTGCCAGCAGCTCCGAGCCATCCCGGAACCAAAAACTGTTTTTT. Translating it yields CASSSEPSRNQKLFF. Full variable domain (missing parts from reference TRBV11-2 and TRBJ1-4): EAGVAQSPRYKIIEKRQSVAFWCNPISGHATLYWYQQILGQGPKLLIQFQNNGVVDDSQLPKDRFSAERLKGVDSTLKIQPAKLEDSAVYLCASSSEPSRNQKLFFGSGTQLSVL.

V gene TRBV27 combines with J gene TRBJ1-1; D remains unclear. Germline V CDR1 and CDR2: MNHEY, SMNVEV (reference sequence). This CDR3 comprises 15 residues. Trimming took 2 bases from V and 0 from J, leaving 10 bases between them. In DNA form, the CDR3 reads TGTGCCAGCAGTTTAGGGGTCGGTTTGAACACTGAAGCTTTCTTT. It is translated as CASSLGVGLNTEAFF.

The rearrangement uses TRBV6-5 and TRBJ2-4, with D possibly matching TRBD2 (5 bases). The V end lost 6 bases, the J end lost 6 bases, and 6 bases lay between the germline ends. The length of the CDR3 is 11 residues. Germline CDR1 is MNHEY and CDR2 is SVGAGI. The CDR3, as DNA: TGTGCCAGCAGCGGAGGAAACATTCAGTACTTC. This sequence encodes CASSGGNIQYF.

This clone has only one observation. The chain has TRBV29-1 and TRBJ1-1; D not resolved. The V and J ends lost 3 bases and 4 bases respectively, with 18 bases between them. The germline V gene has CDR1 SQVTM and CDR2 ANQGSEA. The CDR3 is 15 amino acids. Written as DNA, the CDR3 is TGCAGCGTTGATAGGATCGGTGGATTAGGCACTGAAGCTTTCTTT. Translated: CSVDRIGGLGTEAFF.

The chain combines TRBV5-8 with TRBJ2-3, with D perhaps being TRBD1 or TRBD2 (6 bases each). V was trimmed by 4 bases and J by 6 bases, leaving 15 bases between them. Germline V gives CDR1 SGHTS, CDR2 YDEGEE. The CDR3 consists of 14 residues. The CDR3 bases are TGTGCCAGCAGCCAGGGATTAGGGGGGGATACGCAGTATTTT. This sequence encodes CASSQGLGGDTQYF.

The chain has TRBV2 and TRBJ1-3; D is unclear. From germline, CDR1 is SNHLY and CDR2 FYNNEI. V was pared by 0 bases and J by 0 bases, with 12 bases between. The CDR3 length is 17 residues. The CDR3 coding sequence is TGTGCCAGCAGTGAAGCGCTTTTGGCCCTCTCTGGAAACACCATATATTTT. The encoded protein is CASSEALLALSGNTIYF.

This chain connects TRBV7-3 to TRBJ1-1; D is uncertain. V shed 2 bases and J shed 2 bases, with 6 bases lying between them. The CDR3 is 13 residues long. Germline-derived CDR1 and CDR2 are SGHTA and FQGTGA. The CDR3 region is CASSLGSNTEAFF. CDR3 in DNA: TGTGCCAGCAGCTTAGGGTCTAACACTGAAGCTTTCTTT. Full variable domain (remainder filled in from reference TRBV7-3 and TRBJ1-1): GAGVSQTPSNKVTEKGKYVELRCDPISGHTALYWYRQSLGQGPEFLIYFQGTGAADDSGLPNDRFFAVRPEGSVSTLKIQRTERGDSAVYLCASSLGSNTEAFFGQGTRLTVV.

The rearrangement links TRBV5-1 to TRBJ2-4; D is possibly TRBD1 (7 bases). Trimming took 4 bases from V and 7 from J, leaving 21 bases between them. Germline V gene lookup returns CDR1 SGHRS and CDR2 YFSETQ. The CDR3 has 16 amino acids. The DNA of the CDR3 is TGCGCCAGCAGCCGGGGGACTCCCGGAGGGGGCAACATTCAGTACTTC. This encodes CASSRGTPGGGNIQYF. Full variable domain (rest looked up from reference TRBV5-1 and TRBJ2-4): KAGVTQTPRYLIKTRGQQVTLSCSPISGHRSVSWYQQTPGQGLQFLFEYFSETQRNKGNFPGRFSGRQFSNSRSEMNVSTLELGDSALYLCASSRGTPGGGNIQYFGAGTRLSVL.

This clone was found a few times. V is TRBV7-9 and J is TRBJ2-2, with 7 bases matching TRBD2. The CDR3 spans 15 residues. Germline V gene lookup returns CDR1 SEHNR and CDR2 FQNEAQ (reference sequence). V lost 5 bases, J lost 3 bases, and 6 bases stayed unmatched. CDR3 residues: CASSPRGGDTGELFF. The CDR3 nucleotides read TGTGCCAGCAGCCCTCGGGGAGGGGACACCGGGGAGCTGTTTTTT.